One and the same sample provided the 32 T cell receptor beta chains below, sequenced in a study of T cell repertoires in cytomegalovirus infection. MiXCR was run by TCRdb on the reads, yielding one entry per CDR3 protein. The sample shows approximately 630,000 distinct CDR3 sequences, roughly 24% of them seen only once. The sequenced material came from CD8+ T cells from PBMCs. Receptors originate from a human donor in good health (CMV status not recorded). Some clones in this sample may be carry-over from other donors' samples.

This clonotype was seen repeatedly, ten times or more. The rearrangement links TRBV28 to TRBJ2-7, with unresolved D. CDR1 is MDHEN and CDR2 is SYDVKM in the germline V gene. The CDR3 is 14 residues long. V lost 6 bases, J lost 5 bases, and 17 bases lay in between. CDR3 loop: CASSRKGEADEQYF. In DNA, the CDR3 is TGTGCCAGCAGCAGGAAGGGCGAAGCTGACGAGCAGTACTTC.

This clonotype has at least ten counts. The rearrangement joins TRBV7-9 to TRBJ1-5, with 7 nucleotides matching TRBD1. The CDR3 has 15 amino acids. V lost 5 bases, J lost 8 bases, and 12 bases stayed unmatched. Germline V CDR1 and CDR2: SEHNR, FQNEAQ (reference sequence). The CDR3 spells CASSQGGGGREPQHF. CDR3 coding DNA: TGTGCCAGCAGCCAAGGGGGAGGGGGCCGCGAGCCCCAGCATTTT.

The table lists this clonotype with a few counts. The gene calls are TRBV20-1 and TRBJ1-2; no definite D call. Germline CDR1 DFQATT, CDR2 SNEGSKA (reference sequence). V shed 4 bases and J shed 0 bases, with 15 bases lying between them. This CDR3 spans 15 amino acids. The CDR3 nucleotides are TGCAGTGCTATCCTTGGGAGGTTACCTAACTATGGCTACACCTTC. Amino acids: CSAILGRLPNYGYTF.

This clonotype was found a few times. The chain has TRBV7-9 and TRBJ1-1; no reliable D call. V shed 5 bases and J shed 4 bases, with 20 bases lying between them. The length of the CDR3 is 16 residues. Germline V gene lookup returns CDR1 SEHNR and CDR2 FQNEAQ (reference sequence). The CDR3 loop is CASSIPPVGGSTEAFF. The CDR3 coding sequence is TGTGCCAGCAGCATACCTCCAGTGGGTGGGAGCACTGAAGCTTTCTTT.

This clonotype has more than one count but fewer than ten. This chain joins TRBV20-1 and TRBJ1-3; D remains ambiguous. Trimming pared 3 bases from V and 0 bases from J, leaving 15 bases between. Germline V gives CDR1 DFQATT, CDR2 SNEGSKA (reference sequence). The CDR3 runs to 16 residues. The CDR3, as DNA: TGCAGTGCTAGTCCAGTTAGGGCACACTCTGGAAACACCATATATTTT. Its protein product is CSASPVRAHSGNTIYF.

About this clonotype itself: The CDR3 ends on some other residue instead of the conserved phenylalanine or tryptophan, so this is likely a read error. The chain has TRBV7-6 and TRBJ2-1, with 14 bases that match TRBD2. Germline loops: CDR1 SGHVS, CDR2 FNYEAQ. Germline trimming cut 4 bases from V and 4 bases from J; bases unmatched to any gene: 3. CDR3 length equals 16 residues. The CDR3 spells CASSSGLAGGYNEQFS. The CDR3 nucleotides are TGTGCCAGCAGCTCAGGACTAGCGGGGGGTTACAATGAGCAGTTCTCC.

This clonotype was seen a few times. DNA for the CDR3: TGTGCCAGCAGTTCTTATACGGTCCGGGACACTGAAGCTTTCTTT. This gives the protein CASSSYTVRDTEAFF. The V call is TRBV12-3 or TRBV12-4, the J call TRBJ1-1, with D unclear. The CDR3 totals 15 residues. With 4 bases removed from V and 3 bases from J, the gap between germline ends came to 15 bases.

The J gene is TRBJ1-1, the V gene TRBV12-3 or TRBV12-4; 10 nucleotides agree with TRBD1. This CDR3 spans 15 amino acids. The ends lost 2 bases at V and 4 bases at J; junction bases unmatched: 4. CDR3 protein: CASSLWDRGVTEAFF. The CDR3 nucleotides are TGTGCCAGCAGTTTATGGGACAGGGGAGTCACTGAAGCTTTCTTT.

This clonotype is a singleton in its sample. The gene calls are TRBV7-9 and TRBJ2-7; D possibly corresponds to TRBD2 (6 bases). The CDR3 length is 15 residues. Looked up from germline, CDR1 is SEHNR and CDR2 is FQNEAQ (reference sequence). Trimming shortened V by 6 bases and J by 1 base, and 16 bases separated the two germline ends. In DNA, the CDR3 is TGTGCCAGCAGTTTTTCTAGCGAGCGGTCCTACGAGCAGTACTTC. Its protein is CASSFSSERSYEQYF.

This clonotype has at least ten counts. The chain recombines TRBV7-2 with TRBJ1-4, with D perhaps TRBD1 (5 bases). V was clipped by 1 base and J by 0 bases, with 12 bases between them. Germline CDR1 and CDR2: SGHTA and FQGNSA. The CDR3 runs to 17 residues. Written as DNA, the CDR3 is TGTGCCAGCAGCTTAGATTCGCGGGGGGCAACTAATGAAAAACTGTTTTTT. Translating it yields CASSLDSRGATNEKLFF. The complete variable domain, with remaining parts taken from reference TRBV7-2 and TRBJ1-4, reads GAGVSQSPSNKVTEKGKDVELRCDPISGHTALYWYRQSLGQGLEFLIYFQGNSAPDKSGLPSDRFSAERTGGSVSTLTIQRTQQEDSAVYLCASSLDSRGATNEKLFFGSGTQLSVL.

The sample holds many counts of this clonotype. V is TRBV7-9 and J is TRBJ1-2; TRBD1 might be the D (5 bases). Trimming cost V 4 bases and J 8 bases, with 8 bases left between them. The CDR3 contains 11 residues. From germline, CDR1 is SEHNR and CDR2 FQNEAQ (reference sequence). The CDR3 bases are TGTGCCAGCAGCTCCCGACAGGGCTACACCTTC. Its protein product is CASSSRQGYTF.

The J gene is TRBJ1-1, the V gene TRBV12-3 or TRBV12-4; D call uncertain. V was shortened by 3 bases and J by 0 bases, with 8 bases between the two germline ends. This CDR3 is built from 14 residues. The CDR3 sequence is CASSFGEMNTEAFF. CDR3 bases: TGTGCCAGCAGTTTTGGTGAAATGAACACTGAAGCTTTCTTT.

This chain uses TRBV13 with TRBJ2-1; possible D gene TRBD2, 6 bases. CDR1 is PRHDT, CDR2 FYEKMQ, per germline (reference sequence). Between the trimmed V and J ends, which lost 2 bases and 3 bases, there was a span of 20 bases. The CDR3 is made up of 18 amino acids. Written as DNA, the CDR3 is TGTGCCAGCAGCTTATATGGCGGGGCAGGACCCCGCTACAATGAGCAGTTCTTC. Its protein is CASSLYGGAGPRYNEQFF.

To note about this clonotype: This may arise from a read error, as a much more abundant clone is one base away. The V and J genes are TRBV7-9 and TRBJ2-7, with D perhaps matching TRBD2 (5 bases). Germline values: CDR1 SEHNR, CDR2 FQNEAQ (reference sequence). The CDR3 is made up of 14 amino acids. CDR3 nucleotide sequence: TGTGTCAGCCGGGAACAGACCTTTCCCTACGAGCAGTACTTC. Its protein is CVSREQTFPYEQYF.

Concerning this clonotype: Compared with germline, one end of the junction differs, possibly owing to a read error. The rearrangement links TRBV7-6 to TRBJ1-4, with 7 nucleotides matching TRBD1. The CDR3 has 13 amino acids. Germline loops: CDR1 SGHVS, CDR2 FNYEAQ. Written as DNA, the CDR3 is TGTACCAGCAGCTTCCGGGACAGAGAAAAACTGTTTTTT. This translates into CTSSFRDREKLFF.

This clonotype has more than one count but fewer than ten. The chain employs TRBV7-9 and TRBJ2-1, with TRBD2 as a possible D gene (6 bases). Trimming took 6 bases from V and 2 from J, leaving 20 bases between them. Germline V lookup: CDR1 SEHNR, CDR2 FQNEAQ (reference sequence). This CDR3 spans 17 amino acids. This chain's CDR3 is CASRQGGRTTPYNEQFF. The DNA for the CDR3 is TGTGCCAGCAGACAAGGCGGCCGGACTACGCCCTACAATGAGCAGTTCTTC.

The CDR3 loop is CASSTDLTGTRMGYEQYF. CDR3 sequence (DNA): TGTGCCAGCAGTACCGACCTAACCGGGACACGGATGGGCTACGAGCAGTACTTC. The chain carries TRBV6-2 or TRBV6-3 and TRBJ2-7; D perhaps matches TRBD1 (6 bases). This CDR3 contains 18 residues. Per the germline V gene, CDR1 is MNHEY and CDR2 is SVGEGT. V lost 5 bases and J lost 3, with 26 bases in between.

The chain recombines TRBV7-9 with TRBJ1-2; D is possibly TRBD1 (5 bases). V shed 8 bases and J shed 7 bases, with 14 bases lying between them. CDR1 SEHNR and CDR2 FQNEAQ come from the germline V gene (reference sequence). The CDR3 has 12 amino acids. CDR3: CASLGPPAGYTF. CDR3 coding DNA: TGTGCCAGCCTGGGACCTCCCGCTGGCTACACCTTC. Full variable domain (rest looked up from reference TRBV7-9 and TRBJ1-2): DTGVSQNPRHKITKRGQNVTFRCDPISEHNRLYWYRQTLGQGPEFLTYFQNEAQLEKSRLLSDRFSAERPKGSFSTLEIQRTEQGDSAMYLCASLGPPAGYTFGSGTRLTVV.

This chain joins TRBV20-1 and TRBJ2-1; 9 bases align to TRBD2. CDR3 length: 17 residues. V trimming: 3 bases; J trimming: 0 bases; junction bases outside the gene matches: 9. Germline V gene sequence: CDR1 DFQATT, CDR2 SNEGSKA (reference sequence). CDR3: CSARELAGRSSYNEQFF. CDR3 DNA: TGCAGTGCTAGGGAGCTAGCGGGGCGAAGCTCCTACAATGAGCAGTTCTTC.

This clonotype was counted ten times or more. The CDR3 loop reads CASSLAGQGALGNQPQHF. CDR3 in DNA: TGTGCCAGCAGCTTAGCGGGGCAGGGGGCGCTGGGCAATCAGCCCCAGCATTTT. This rearrangement joins TRBV7-9 to TRBJ1-5; 8 nucleotides match TRBD1. V lost 0 bases to trimming and J lost 2 bases; unmatched junction nucleotides: 9. Germline CDR1 is SEHNR and CDR2 is FQNEAQ (reference sequence). This CDR3 contains 18 residues.

CDR3 protein: CASSPQQGINGYTF. The CDR3 DNA is TGTGCCAGCAGCCCCCAACAGGGGATTAACGGCTACACCTTC. This rearrangement joins TRBV7-9 to TRBJ1-2; 7 nucleotides match TRBD1. This CDR3 is 14 amino acids long. Germline CDR1 SEHNR, CDR2 FQNEAQ (reference sequence). Unmatched junction bases numbered 11, after V lost 5 bases and J lost 8 bases.

This clonotype was seen more than once but under ten times. V is TRBV18 and J is TRBJ2-7, with TRBD2 matching 14 bases. This CDR3 spans 16 amino acids. Germline V lookup: CDR1 KGHSH, CDR2 LQKENI. The V segment lost 5 bases and the J segment 3 bases; nucleotides outside the gene matches: 6. The CDR3 is CASSALGLAGDYEQYV. For the CDR3, the DNA is TGTGCCAGCTCAGCACTGGGACTAGCGGGGGACTACGAGCAGTACGTC.

The chain uses TRBV7-4 and TRBJ2-1; no reliable D call. The CDR3 consists of 14 residues. Germline CDR1 SGHVT, CDR2 SQSDAQ. V was pared by 7 bases and J by 0 bases, with 10 bases between. This chain's CDR3 is CASTSAPSYNEQFF. In DNA form, the CDR3 reads TGTGCCAGCACCTCGGCACCCTCCTACAATGAGCAGTTCTTC.

V and J are TRBV12-5 and TRBJ2-1; maybe TRBD2 (5 bases). The V gene lost 9 bases and the J gene lost 8 bases, with 11 bases spanning the gap. Germline loops: CDR1 LGHNT, CDR2 FRNRAP. The CDR3 loop spans 11 amino acids. In DNA form, the CDR3 reads TGTGCTAGCTCGGACTCATATGAGCAGTTCTTC. This encodes CASSDSYEQFF.

This clonotype was picked up many times. The genes are TRBV7-2 and TRBJ2-5; 12 bases line up with TRBD1. The CDR3 is made up of 16 amino acids. The J segment lost 1 base and the V segment lost 1 base, leaving 1 base of the junction unmatched. CDR1 is SGHTA and CDR2 is FQGNSA in the germline V gene. The DNA for the CDR3 is TGTGCCAGCAGCTTAGAGGGACAGGGGGCCCAAGAGACCCAGTACTTC. Its translation is CASSLEGQGAQETQYF.

This clonotype occurred a few times. The chain is built from TRBV2 and TRBJ1-1; D remains ambiguous. Germline V lookup: CDR1 SNHLY, CDR2 FYNNEI. CDR3 length equals 12 residues. Between the trimmed V and J ends, which lost 7 bases and 4 bases, there was a span of 10 bases. CDR3 residues: CASKHPSTEAFF. CDR3 in DNA: TGTGCCAGCAAGCACCCGAGCACTGAAGCTTTCTTT.

Ten or more counts support this clonotype. This rearrangement joins TRBV7-2 to TRBJ2-3; D uncertain. The CDR3 is made up of 12 amino acids. Germline loops: CDR1 SGHTA, CDR2 FQGNSA. V was trimmed by 4 bases and J by 4 bases, leaving 6 bases between them. In nucleotides, the CDR3 is TGTGCCAGCAGCTCTGAGGCAGATACGCAGTATTTT. Translating gives CASSSEADTQYF.

Notes on this clonotype: This may come from a read error, since a much larger clone is one base off. J is TRBJ2-2 and V is TRBV7-2; the match to TRBD2 covers 11 bases. Germline assignment: CDR1 SGHTA and CDR2 FQGNSA. The CDR3 spans 16 residues. J was trimmed by 4 bases and V by 4 bases; bases with no gene match: 5. CDR3 bases: TGTGCCAGCAGCTCCCTAGCGGGGGGAAGCACCGGGGAGCTGTTTTTT. Translated, it gives CASSSLAGGSTGELFF.

This clonotype was seen only a few times. The chain has TRBV28 and TRBJ1-1; 9 nucleotides match TRBD1. Trimming at V came to 3 bases and at J to 3 bases, leaving 5 bases not matched to a gene. Germline V lookup: CDR1 MDHEN, CDR2 SYDVKM. The CDR3 extends over 15 amino acids. The DNA for the CDR3 is TGTGCCAGCAGTTTGCGACAGGGGGGCTACACTGAAGCTTTCTTT. Translation: CASSLRQGGYTEAFF.

The chain couples TRBV6-6 to TRBJ2-7; 7 bases map to TRBD2. The ends lost 5 bases at V and 2 bases at J; junction bases unmatched: 3. Per the germline V gene, CDR1 is MNHNY and CDR2 is SVGAGI (reference sequence). The CDR3 runs to 13 residues. In nucleotides, the CDR3 is TGTGCCAGCAGTGCCACTAGCGCCTACGAGCAGTACGTC. It specifies CASSATSAYEQYV.

This clonotype was seen a handful of times. The rearrangement uses TRBV19 and TRBJ1-3; D call uncertain. The CDR3 sequence is 14 residues long. Germline CDR1 and CDR2: LNHDA and SQIVND (reference sequence). Trimming took off 3 bases at V and 0 bases at J, with 6 bases between the two ends. DNA of the CDR3: TGTGCCAGTAGTATGGGAACCTCTGGAAACACCATATATTTT. Its protein product is CASSMGTSGNTIYF.

This clonotype has just a few counts. The V and J genes are TRBV20-1 and TRBJ2-3; D remains ambiguous. Deletions cut 5 bases from V and 3 bases from J, with 15 bases between. In germline, CDR1 is DFQATT, CDR2 SNEGSKA (reference sequence). The CDR3 has 14 residues. CDR3 in amino acids: CSAEGSRETDTQYF. The CDR3 DNA follows: TGCAGTGCTGAAGGTAGCCGAGAGACAGATACGCAGTATTTT.